Listed below are T cell receptor beta chains from one sample, sequenced in a study of cytomegalovirus exposure and HLA in healthy donors. Method: immunoSEQ multiplex PCR; TCRdb's copy keeps in-frame clones and lacks some. Found here are around 300,000 clones, roughly 86% of them singletons; the top ten hold around 1%. The sequenced sample was PBMCs. The origin of the receptors is a young man in good health and CMV-seronegative. Both conserved end residues are part of each CDR3. D genes are given only for firm matches. Some rows have no size entry. The others give once, few or many, or a class for an expanded clone.

clone_size | j_call | d_call | v_call | cdr3_nt | cdr3_aa
- | TRBJ2-1 | - | TRBV19 | TGTGCCAGTCGGGGAAATTTGGTAGGTGAGCAGTTCTTC | CASRGNLVGEQFF
- | TRBJ2-3 | - | TRBV7-2 | TGTGCCAGCAGCTTTTTTGGGGGCTCAGATACGCAGTATTTT | CASSFFGGSDTQYF
- | TRBJ1-4 | TRBD1 | TRBV18 | TGTGCCAGCTCACCGGGACAGACCGAAAATGAAAAACTGTTTTTT | CASSPGQTENEKLFF
once | TRBJ2-7 | - | TRBV18 | TGTGCCAGCTCACCAGCCACAGGGTCCTACGAGCAGTACTTC | CASSPATGSYEQYF
- | TRBJ2-3 | TRBD2 | TRBV7-9 | TGTGCCAGCAGCTATGGACTAGCGGGCCCAGATACGCAGTATTTT | CASSYGLAGPDTQYF
- | TRBJ2-5 | - | TRBV7-9 | TGTGCCAGCAGCTTAGCGGGGGGTGAGGAGACCCAGTACTTC | CASSLAGGEETQYF
- | TRBJ2-7 | - | TRBV6-6 | TGTGCCAGCAAGGGGGGGGGCCGGCCGGCTTACGAGCAGTACTTC | CASKGGGRPAYEQYF
- | TRBJ1-1 | - | TRBV6-4 | TGTGCCAGCAGTGACTCGTACAGGACTATGAACACTGAAGCTTTCTTT | CASSDSYRTMNTEAFF
- | TRBJ1-2 | - | TRBV25-1 | TGTGCCAGCAGTGAGTACCGGGGGTCTAACTATGGCTACACCTTC | CASSEYRGSNYGYTF
- | TRBJ2-1 | TRBD1 | TRBV14 | TGTGCCAGCAGCCAAGAAACTTGGACAGGGAGAAGGCAGTTCTTC | CASSQETWTGRRQFF
- | TRBJ1-2 | TRBD1 | TRBV18 | TGTGCCAGCTCACCAATCGGGTCAGGGGGTCCCCCTGGATATGGCTACACCTTC | CASSPIGSGGPPGYGYTF
- | TRBJ2-1 | TRBD1 | TRBV14 | TGTGCCAGCAGCCAGGACAGGGGCCTGTACAATGAGCAGTTCTTC | CASSQDRGLYNEQFF
- | TRBJ1-1 | - | TRBV19 | TGTGCCAGTAGCCTCGGGGGGGCACTAACTGAAGCTTTCTTT | CASSLGGALTEAFF
- | TRBJ1-4 | TRBD1 | TRBV15 | TGTGCCACCAGCAGAGCCATGGGACAGGGGGAAAAACTGTTTTTT | CATSRAMGQGEKLFF
- | TRBJ2-2 | TRBD2 | TRBV7-2 | TGTGCCAGCACCCGTTCCCTAGCGGGGGTTACCGGGGAGCTGTTTTTT | CASTRSLAGVTGELFF
- | TRBJ2-7 | TRBD1 | TRBV7-8 | TGTGCCAGCAGCTTAAGGACAGGGCAGTCCTACGAGCAGTACTTC | CASSLRTGQSYEQYF
- | TRBJ1-2 | TRBD1 | TRBV7-6 | TGTGCCAGCAGCCCTCGACAGGGCGACTATGGCTACACCTTC | CASSPRQGDYGYTF
- | TRBJ2-1 | - | TRBV25-1 | TGTGCCAGCAGTGAATCCTCCATTGTGGCCTCCGAGCAGTTCTTC | CASSESSIVASEQFF
- | TRBJ1-6 | TRBD1 | TRBV28 | TGTGCCAGCAGTTTATCCCGGGACAGGTCCGTCTATAATTCACCCCTCCACTTT | CASSLSRDRSVYNSPLHF
- | TRBJ2-7 | TRBD1 | TRBV12-5 | TGTGCTAGTGGTTGGAGGACAGGGTACGAGCAGTACTTC | CASGWRTGYEQYF
- | TRBJ1-2 | - | TRBV9 | TGTGCCAGCAGCTCCGCAAACAGGGAATTCCACTATGGCTACACCTTC | CASSSANREFHYGYTF
once | TRBJ2-7 | TRBD1 | TRBV4-3 | TGCGCCAGCAGCCAAGTTCGGACAGGCTACGAGCAGTACTTC | CASSQVRTGYEQYF
- | TRBJ2-7 | TRBD1 | TRBV15 | TGTGCCACCAGCAGAGATGACAGGGCCTACGAGCAGTACTTC | CATSRDDRAYEQYF
once | TRBJ1-5 | - | TRBV10-3 | TGTGCCATCAGTGAGTCGGGGGCAGGGGGCAATCAGCCCCAGCATTTT | CAISESGAGGNQPQHF
- | TRBJ1-4 | TRBD1 | TRBV7-9 | TGTGCCAGCAGCGGCCAGGGGGCTAGAGAAAAACTGTTTTTT | CASSGQGAREKLFF
- | TRBJ2-1 | TRBD1 | TRBV6-6 | TGTGCCAGCAGTTATTGGACAGGGGCAGGCAATGAGCAGTTCTTC | CASSYWTGAGNEQFF
- | TRBJ1-1 | - | TRBV7-2 | TGTGCCAGCAGCTTAGAAATCGCCAGGGAAGCTTTCTTT | CASSLEIAREAFF
- | TRBJ2-5 | TRBD2 | TRBV7-9 | TGTGCCAGCAGCTTTCTAGCGGGGGGTAAAGAGACCCAGTACTTC | CASSFLAGGKETQYF
- | TRBJ2-5 | TRBD2 | TRBV5-1 | TGCGCCAGCAGCTTGGCACTAGCGGGTACTTGGGAGACCCAGTACTTC | CASSLALAGTWETQYF
- | TRBJ1-1 | - | TRBV15 | TGTGCCACCAGCAGGACGAACAGGAACACTGAAGCTTTCTTT | CATSRTNRNTEAFF
- | TRBJ1-3 | - | TRBV9 | TGTGCCAGCAGTTTGGAGAACACCATATATTTT | CASSLENTIYF
- | TRBJ2-7 | - | TRBV10-2 | TGCGCCAGCACCCCTTCGACTCCCTACGAGCAGTACTTC | CASTPSTPYEQYF
once | TRBJ2-7 | - | TRBV5-5 | TGTGCCAGCAACCCATCCGGGGGAAAGGACGAGCAGTACTTC | CASNPSGGKDEQYF
once | TRBJ2-5 | - | TRBV4-1 | TGCGCCAGCACCCTAGGCTCAGGGGCCCAAGAGACCCAGTACTTC | CASTLGSGAQETQYF
- | TRBJ2-3 | - | TRBV4-1 | TGCGCCAGCAGCCCTTACTCTCCGGGGTTAGCGCTAACAGATACGCAGTATTTT | CASSPYSPGLALTDTQYF
- | TRBJ2-7 | - | TRBV2 | TGTGCCAGCAGGACAGACATCGTCTCCTACGAGCAGTACTTC | CASRTDIVSYEQYF
- | TRBJ2-6 | - | TRBV5-6 | TGTGCCAGCAGCTTAGGACTGGTTAGCTCTGGGGCCAACGTCCTGACTTTC | CASSLGLVSSGANVLTF
- | TRBJ1-1 | - | TRBV6-6 | TGTGCCAGCAGCCCCGGGGATTTGAACACTGAAGCTTTCTTT | CASSPGDLNTEAFF